The 27 T cell receptor beta chains given below trace back to one sample, sequenced in a study of CD8 T cells in ankylosing spondylitis. Study findings and constraints: Roughly eight highly homologous variants made up a TCR beta motif that seemed to typify ankylosing spondylitis blood.

Their specific antigens are unknown. TCRdb re-called the 5' RACE reads through MiXCR, storing one row per CDR3 protein. The sample shows a few hundred thousand distinct CDR3 sequences, 17% of them seen only once. The material sequenced was blood, either unsorted or a sorted T cell fraction (not recorded which). These receptors were taken from a male donor with ankylosing spondylitis.

This clonotype was picked up a small number of times. The chain has TRBV3-1 and TRBJ2-7; 7 bases align to TRBD1. The CDR3 is 13 residues long. CDR1 and CDR2 from the germline V gene are LGHDT and YNNKEL (reference sequence). V shed 4 bases and J 3 bases; nucleotides not matched to a gene: 3. The CDR3 region is CASSPRTGYEQYF. CDR3 DNA sequence: TGTGCCAGCAGCCCCCGGACAGGCTACGAGCAGTACTTC.

This clonotype turned up a few times. The rearrangement links TRBV27 to TRBJ2-7, with D unresolved. Trimming took off 5 bases at V and 1 base at J, with 9 bases between the two ends. The CDR3 extends over 13 amino acids. Germline loops: CDR1 MNHEY, CDR2 SMNVEV (reference sequence). For the CDR3, the DNA is TGTGCCAGCAGTGGGCAGAGGTCCTACGAGCAGTACTTC. It is translated as CASSGQRSYEQYF.

This clonotype was counted only a few times. V is TRBV20-1 and J is TRBJ1-5, with a tentative D call TRBD1 (5 bases). V lost 5 bases and J lost 9, with 17 bases in between. Germline lookup yields CDR1 DFQATT and CDR2 SNEGSKA (reference sequence). The CDR3 is 13 residues long. This CDR3 is CSAALTAARPQHF. The CDR3 nucleotides are TGCAGTGCTGCCCTGACAGCCGCGAGGCCCCAGCATTTT.

This rearrangement joins TRBV18 to TRBJ2-5, with 12 bases fitting TRBD2. Germline assignment: CDR1 KGHSH and CDR2 LQKENI. With 3 bases clipped from V and 7 bases from J, the junction kept 9 bases outside the gene matches. The CDR3 runs to 16 residues. The CDR3 bases are TGTGCCAGCTCACCCACGACTAGCGGGAGTCGAAGGACCCAGTACTTC. The encoded protein is CASSPTTSGSRRTQYF.

This clonotype was observed a few times. CDR3 sequence reads: CASSSGTGPYYGYTF. CDR3 nucleotides: TGTGCCAGCAGCTCGGGGACAGGGCCCTACTATGGCTACACCTTC. The chain couples TRBV5-5 to TRBJ1-2; 9 bases are a match to TRBD1. The CDR3 is 15 amino acids. Losses at the gene ends were 3 bases for V and 3 bases for J; bases not matched to a gene: 6. Per germline, CDR1 SGHKS and CDR2 YYEKEE (reference sequence).

This rearrangement joins TRBV4-1 to TRBJ2-5, with a tentative D call TRBD2 (7 bases). The CDR3 covers 16 residues. Germline V lookup: CDR1 MGHRA, CDR2 YSYEKL. V lost 2 bases and J 5 bases, leaving 18 bases between the germline ends. The CDR3 protein is CASSQQGNAGAETQYF. CDR3 nucleotide sequence: TGCGCCAGCAGCCAACAGGGGAATGCGGGGGCCGAGACCCAGTACTTC.

This clonotype was detected ten times or more. This chain uses TRBV6-1 with TRBJ1-4; TRBD1 matches 9 bases. Germline trimming cut 4 bases from V and 8 bases from J; bases unmatched to any gene: 8. CDR1 is MNHNS, CDR2 SASEGT, per germline. The CDR3 is 15 amino acids. CDR3 coding DNA: TGTGCCAGCAGTGTAACACAGGGGGCTGGGGAAAAACTGTTTTTT. The encoded protein is CASSVTQGAGEKLFF.

In this sample, this clonotype turned up many times. The genes are TRBV20-1 and TRBJ1-6, with D hard to call. Per the germline V gene, CDR1 is DFQATT and CDR2 is SNEGSKA (reference sequence). Trimming pared 3 bases from V and 2 bases from J, leaving 8 bases between. The CDR3 totals 14 residues. CDR3 protein: CSASFGPYNSPLHF. CDR3 nucleotides: TGCAGTGCTAGTTTCGGACCCTATAATTCACCCCTCCACTTT.

The chain combines TRBV4-2 with TRBJ2-5; a weak D match, TRBD1 (6 bases). CDR1 LGHNA and CDR2 YNFKEQ come from the germline V gene. CDR3 length: 15 amino acids. V was trimmed by 0 bases and J by 4 bases, leaving 12 bases between them. The CDR3 sequence is CASSQDLGRGETQYF. The CDR3 bases are TGTGCCAGCAGCCAAGATCTTGGCAGGGGAGAGACCCAGTACTTC.

The chain employs TRBV30 and TRBJ1-2; D is ambiguous. CDR1 is GTSNPN, CDR2 SVGIG, per germline (reference sequence). V gave up 1 base and J gave up 4 bases, with 7 bases separating them. The CDR3 runs to 12 residues. CDR3 in DNA: TGTGCCTGGAGTGGGAGAACCTATGGCTACACCTTC. This encodes CAWSGRTYGYTF.

This chain connects TRBV5-1 to TRBJ2-7, with 11 bases fitting TRBD2. The CDR3 has 16 amino acids. V shed 6 bases and J 0 bases; nucleotides not matched to a gene: 8. Germline-derived CDR1 and CDR2 are SGHRS and YFSETQ. This chain's CDR3 is CASKLTSGESSYEQYF. CDR3 DNA: TGCGCCAGCAAACTGACTAGCGGGGAGAGCTCCTACGAGCAGTACTTC.

The rearrangement links TRBV5-6 to TRBJ1-1; a weak D match, TRBD1 (5 bases). The CDR3 consists of 14 residues. Germline loops: CDR1 SGHDT, CDR2 YYEEEE. The V end lost 6 bases, the J end lost 1 base, and 13 bases lay between the germline ends. The CDR3 nucleotides are TGTGCCAGCATAAGAAGGGGCGAGAACACTGAAGCTTTCTTT. This codes for CASIRRGENTEAFF.

This clonotype was picked up a small number of times. The CDR3 loop is CSVEGDSSNQPQHF. In nucleotides, the CDR3 is TGCAGCGTTGAAGGGGACAGTAGCAATCAGCCCCAGCATTTT. V and J are TRBV29-1 and TRBJ1-5; TRBD1 matches 7 bases. Germline loops: CDR1 SQVTM, CDR2 ANQGSEA. This CDR3 region has 14 residues. After removal of 1 base from V and 0 bases from J, the junction contained 0 bases not matched to a gene.

The chain couples TRBV5-1 to TRBJ2-7, with D uncertain. This CDR3 has 16 residues. Germline-derived CDR1 and CDR2 are SGHRS and YFSETQ. Trimming took 4 bases from V and 2 from J, leaving 19 bases between them. The CDR3 DNA sequence: TGCGCCAGCAGCGTGGAAGCAGGCCTTTTCGCCTACGAGCAGTACTTC. This sequence encodes CASSVEAGLFAYEQYF.

This clonotype was picked up many times. This chain joins TRBV24-1 and TRBJ2-1, with TRBD2 matching 10 bases. The CDR3 sequence is 16 residues long. J lost 7 bases, V lost 4 bases, and 9 bases had no gene match. Germline CDR1 is KGHDR and CDR2 is SFDVKD. The CDR3: CATSDPASGRENEQFF. Written as DNA, the CDR3 is TGTGCCACCAGTGACCCTGCTAGCGGGAGAGAGAATGAGCAGTTCTTC.

The chain joins TRBV7-9 to TRBJ2-4, with unresolved D. This CDR3 is 11 amino acids long. Germline lookup yields CDR1 SEHNR and CDR2 FQNEAQ (reference sequence). The V and J ends lost 8 bases and 8 bases respectively, with 10 bases between them. CDR3 sequence (DNA): TGTGCCAGCGGCAATCTGGACATTCAGTACTTC. Translation gives CASGNLDIQYF.

This clonotype showed up many times. The chain recombines TRBV27 with TRBJ2-5; D is ambiguous. Between the trimmed V and J ends, which lost 6 bases and 7 bases, there was a span of 18 bases. Germline V lookup: CDR1 MNHEY, CDR2 SMNVEV (reference sequence). This CDR3 comprises 14 residues. CDR3: CASSARRDSGTQYF. DNA for the CDR3: TGTGCCAGCAGCGCTCGCCGTGACTCGGGGACCCAGTACTTC.

The chain joins TRBV7-9 to TRBJ1-6; a weak D match, TRBD1 (6 bases). Germline V gives CDR1 SEHNR, CDR2 FQNEAQ (reference sequence). V was shortened by 5 bases and J by 7 bases, with 21 bases between the two germline ends. The CDR3 runs 17 residues. DNA of the CDR3: TGTGCCAGCAGCGCAGATAAACAGGGAGGCGCGAATTCACCCCTCCACTTT. It codes for CASSADKQGGANSPLHF.

This clonotype appeared a few times. The rearrangement links TRBV2 to TRBJ2-2, with no clear D. The CDR3 is 15 amino acids. V lost 7 bases and J lost 0, with 12 bases in between. Germline CDR1 and CDR2: SNHLY and FYNNEI. The CDR3 is CASKRRVANTGELFF. CDR3 nucleotide sequence: TGTGCCAGCAAGCGACGGGTGGCGAACACCGGGGAGCTGTTTTTT.

The chain employs TRBV29-1 and TRBJ1-1; the D is unclear. CDR3 length: 13 amino acids. Trimming shortened V by 0 bases and J by 6 bases, and 11 bases separated the two germline ends. Germline V gene sequence: CDR1 SQVTM, CDR2 ANQGSEA. CDR3 residues: CSVEDWRDSEAFF. The CDR3 nucleotides read TGCAGCGTTGAAGATTGGAGGGATTCTGAAGCTTTCTTT. Supplemented by reference TRBV29-1 and TRBJ1-1, the full variable domain reads SAVISQKPSRDICQRGTSLTIQCQVDSQVTMMFWYRQQPGQSLTLIATANQGSEATYESGFVIDKFPISRPNLTFSTLTVSNMSPEDSSIYLCSVEDWRDSEAFFGQGTRLTVV.

There are a few counts of this clonotype. The chain recombines TRBV18 with TRBJ1-6, with 8 bases that match TRBD1. This CDR3 is 16 amino acids long. Looked up from germline, CDR1 is KGHSH and CDR2 is LQKENI. The V segment lost 5 bases and the J segment 5 bases; nucleotides outside the gene matches: 8. The DNA for the CDR3 is TGTGCCAGCTCATCCAAAGGGACAGGAGATAATTCACCCCTCCACTTT. This codes for CASSSKGTGDNSPLHF.

This clonotype has more than one count but fewer than ten. The chain uses TRBV20-1 and TRBJ2-3, with TRBD2 matching 8 bases. Germline CDR1 reads DFQATT; CDR2 reads SNEGSKA (reference sequence). J was trimmed by 2 bases and V by 5 bases; bases with no gene match: 6. The CDR3 is made up of 14 amino acids. DNA of the CDR3: TGCAGTGCTCTCGAACTAGCGGTCACAGATACGCAGTATTTT. Protein product: CSALELAVTDTQYF.

This chain links TRBV6-1 with TRBJ1-1; TRBD1 might be the D (5 bases). The germline V gene encodes CDR1 MNHNS and CDR2 SASEGT. Trimming shortened V by 7 bases and J by 1 base, and 7 bases separated the two germline ends. The CDR3 spans 12 residues. The CDR3 region is CASMTANTEAFF. In DNA, the CDR3 is TGTGCCAGCATGACAGCGAACACTGAAGCTTTCTTT.

The chain has TRBV20-1 and TRBJ1-1; D ambiguous. Germline-derived CDR1 and CDR2 are DFQATT and SNEGSKA (reference sequence). This CDR3 region has 13 residues. The V and J ends lost 3 bases and 0 bases respectively, with 8 bases between them. CDR3 DNA sequence: TGCAGTGCTAGTCCCAAGGTGAACACTGAAGCTTTCTTT. This translates into CSASPKVNTEAFF.

This clonotype showed up many times. J is TRBJ2-3 and V is TRBV11-2, with D maybe TRBD2 (6 bases). CDR3 length: 18 amino acids. Germline V CDR1 and CDR2: SGHAT, FQNNGV. V gave up 5 bases and J gave up 0 bases, with 21 bases separating them. CDR3 in amino acids: CASSPKGKTRVSTDTQYF. The CDR3 DNA is TGTGCCAGCAGCCCTAAAGGGAAGACTAGGGTTAGCACAGATACGCAGTATTTT.

There are a few counts of this clonotype. The V call is TRBV28, the J call TRBJ1-5; the D is unclear. V gave up 6 bases and J gave up 6 bases, with 21 bases separating them. The CDR3 covers 16 residues. The germline gives CDR1 MDHEN, CDR2 SYDVKM. In DNA, the CDR3 is TGTGCCAGCAGCAAGTTTATATGGGCCCAGGCTCAGCCCCAGCATTTT. Translating gives CASSKFIWAQAQPQHF.

This clonotype was counted a few times. The chain uses TRBV20-1 and TRBJ2-2; D unclear. The length of the CDR3 is 14 residues. Between the trimmed V and J ends, which lost 3 bases and 1 base, there was a span of 9 bases. Germline V gene data show CDR1 as DFQATT and CDR2 as SNEGSKA (reference sequence). The CDR3 DNA is TGCAGTGCTAGTGGGCGCGGGAACACCGGGGAGCTGTTTTTT. Its protein is CSASGRGNTGELFF.